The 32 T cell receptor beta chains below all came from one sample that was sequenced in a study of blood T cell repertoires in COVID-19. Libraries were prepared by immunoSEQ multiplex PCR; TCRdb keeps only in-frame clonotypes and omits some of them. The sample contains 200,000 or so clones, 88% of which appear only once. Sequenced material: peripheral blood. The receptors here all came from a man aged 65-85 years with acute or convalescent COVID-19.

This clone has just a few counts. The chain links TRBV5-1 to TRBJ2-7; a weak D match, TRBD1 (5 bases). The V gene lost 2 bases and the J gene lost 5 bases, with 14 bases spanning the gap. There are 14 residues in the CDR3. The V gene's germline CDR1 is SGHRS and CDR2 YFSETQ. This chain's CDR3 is CASSLRTRPDEQYF. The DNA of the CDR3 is TGCGCCAGCAGCTTACGGACACGGCCGGACGAGCAGTACTTC.

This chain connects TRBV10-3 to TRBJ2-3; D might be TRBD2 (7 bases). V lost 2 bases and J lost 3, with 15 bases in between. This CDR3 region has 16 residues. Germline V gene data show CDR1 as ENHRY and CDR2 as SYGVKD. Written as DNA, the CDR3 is TGTGCCATCAGTGAGGGGGGGAGCGGGACAACAGATACGCAGTATTTT. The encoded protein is CAISEGGSGTTDTQYF.

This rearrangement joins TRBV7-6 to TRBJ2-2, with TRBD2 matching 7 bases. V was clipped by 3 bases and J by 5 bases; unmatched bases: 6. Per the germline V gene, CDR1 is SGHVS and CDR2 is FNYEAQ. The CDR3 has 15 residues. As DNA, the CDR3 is TGTGCCAGCAGCTTCGGGCCCGGGAGGACCGGGGAGCTGTTTTTT. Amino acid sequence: CASSFGPGRTGELFF.

The CDR3 bases are TGCGCCAGCAGCCTAGGACAGGTTGGTCAGCCCCAGCATTTT. Amino acid sequence: CASSLGQVGQPQHF. The rearrangement uses TRBV5-1 and TRBJ1-5, with 7 bases aligning to TRBD1. J was trimmed by 6 bases and V by 4 bases; bases with no gene match: 7. Germline CDR1 SGHRS, CDR2 YFSETQ. CDR3 size: 14 residues.

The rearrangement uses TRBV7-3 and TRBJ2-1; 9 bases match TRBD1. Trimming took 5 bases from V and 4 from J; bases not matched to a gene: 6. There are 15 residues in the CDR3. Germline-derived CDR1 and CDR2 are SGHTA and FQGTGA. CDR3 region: CASSQGQGGYNEQFF. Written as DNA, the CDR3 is TGTGCCAGCAGCCAGGGACAGGGAGGATACAATGAGCAGTTCTTC.

The CDR3 sequence: CASSVANPGARLAGVRNTDTQYF. The CDR3 nucleotides are TGTGCCAGCAGCGTAGCTAACCCGGGGGCTAGACTAGCGGGAGTACGGAACACAGATACGCAGTATTTT. This chain links TRBV9 with TRBJ2-3, with TRBD2 matching over 12 bases. The CDR3 is 23 residues long. V trimming: 0 bases; J trimming: 2 bases; junction bases outside the gene matches: 22. Germline values: CDR1 SGDLS, CDR2 YYNGEE.

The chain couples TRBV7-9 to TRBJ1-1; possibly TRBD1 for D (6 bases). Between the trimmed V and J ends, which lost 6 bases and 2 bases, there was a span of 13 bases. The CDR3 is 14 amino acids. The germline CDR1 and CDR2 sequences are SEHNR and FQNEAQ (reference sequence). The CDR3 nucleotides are TGTGCCAGCAGTCCCCCAGGGGTTAACACTGAAGCTTTCTTT. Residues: CASSPPGVNTEAFF.

This CDR3 reads CASNPPSGRTYEQYF. The CDR3 coding sequence is TGTGCCAGCAACCCTCCGAGCGGGAGAACCTACGAGCAGTACTTC. This chain joins TRBV28 and TRBJ2-7, with 8 bases lining up with TRBD2. Trimming cost V 7 bases and J 2 bases; bases outside gene matches: 10. This CDR3 contains 15 residues. CDR1 and CDR2 (germline): MDHEN, SYDVKM.

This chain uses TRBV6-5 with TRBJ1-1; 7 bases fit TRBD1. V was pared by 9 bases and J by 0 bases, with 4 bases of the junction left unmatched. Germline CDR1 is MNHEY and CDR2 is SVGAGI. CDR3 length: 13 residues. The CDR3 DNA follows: TGTGCCAGTAAGGGGGCCTTGAACACTGAAGCTTTCTTT. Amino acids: CASKGALNTEAFF.

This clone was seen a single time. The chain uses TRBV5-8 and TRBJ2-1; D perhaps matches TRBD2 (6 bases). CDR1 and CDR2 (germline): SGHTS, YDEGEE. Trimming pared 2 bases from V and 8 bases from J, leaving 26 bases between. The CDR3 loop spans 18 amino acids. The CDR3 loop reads CASSLAFQPSVREDEQFF. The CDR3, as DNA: TGTGCCAGCAGCTTAGCTTTTCAACCTAGCGTGAGGGAGGATGAGCAGTTCTTC.

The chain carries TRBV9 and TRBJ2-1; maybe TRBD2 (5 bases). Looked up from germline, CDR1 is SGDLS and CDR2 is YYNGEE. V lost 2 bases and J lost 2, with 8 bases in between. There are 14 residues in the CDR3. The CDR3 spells CASSVGGAYNEQFF. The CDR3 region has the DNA TGTGCCAGCAGCGTTGGAGGAGCCTACAATGAGCAGTTCTTC.

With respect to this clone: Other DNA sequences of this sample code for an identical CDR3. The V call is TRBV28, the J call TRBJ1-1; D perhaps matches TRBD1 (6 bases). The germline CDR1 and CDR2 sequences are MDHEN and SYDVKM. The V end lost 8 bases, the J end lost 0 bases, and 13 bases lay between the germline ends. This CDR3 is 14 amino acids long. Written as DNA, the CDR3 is TGTGCCAGCCGATCCGGGACATTGAACACTGAAGCTTTCTTT. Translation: CASRSGTLNTEAFF.

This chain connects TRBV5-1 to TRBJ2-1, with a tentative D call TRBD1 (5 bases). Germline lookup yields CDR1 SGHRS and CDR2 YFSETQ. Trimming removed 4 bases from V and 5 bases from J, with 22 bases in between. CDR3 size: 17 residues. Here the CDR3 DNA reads TGCGCCAGCAGCCCAGTACCAGGGTGGGGTGTGAACAATGAGCAGTTCTTC. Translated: CASSPVPGWGVNNEQFF.

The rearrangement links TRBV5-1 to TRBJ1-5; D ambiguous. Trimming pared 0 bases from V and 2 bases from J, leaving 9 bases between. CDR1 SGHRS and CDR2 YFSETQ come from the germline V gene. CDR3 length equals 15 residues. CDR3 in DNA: TGCGCCAGCAGCTTGGCGGGAGATGGCAATCAGCCCCAGCATTTT. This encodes CASSLAGDGNQPQHF.

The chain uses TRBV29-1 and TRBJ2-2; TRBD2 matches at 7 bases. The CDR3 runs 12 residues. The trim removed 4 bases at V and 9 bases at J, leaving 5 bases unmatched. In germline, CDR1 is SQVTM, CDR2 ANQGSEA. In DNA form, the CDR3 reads TGCAGCGTTGGGAGCGGGAACAGGGAGCTGTTTTTT. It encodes CSVGSGNRELFF.

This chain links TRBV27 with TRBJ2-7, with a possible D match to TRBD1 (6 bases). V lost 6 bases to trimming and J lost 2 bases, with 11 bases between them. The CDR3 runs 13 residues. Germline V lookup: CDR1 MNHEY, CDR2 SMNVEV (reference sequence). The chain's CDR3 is CASSTQGAYEQYF. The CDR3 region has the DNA TGTGCCAGCAGCACACAGGGTGCCTACGAGCAGTACTTC.

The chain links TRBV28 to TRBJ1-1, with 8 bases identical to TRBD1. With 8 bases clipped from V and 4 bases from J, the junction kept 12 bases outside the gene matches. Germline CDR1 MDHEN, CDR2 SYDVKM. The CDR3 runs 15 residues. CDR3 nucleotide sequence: TGTGCCAGCTCCAGGGGGCCCGGTTGGGGCACTGAAGCTTTCTTT. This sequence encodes CASSRGPGWGTEAFF.

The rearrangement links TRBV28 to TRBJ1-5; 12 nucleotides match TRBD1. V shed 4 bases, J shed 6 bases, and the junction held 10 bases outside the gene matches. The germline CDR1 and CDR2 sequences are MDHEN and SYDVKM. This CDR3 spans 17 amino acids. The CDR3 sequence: CASSSNPGTGGIQPQHF. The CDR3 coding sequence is TGTGCCAGCAGTTCCAATCCCGGGACAGGGGGCATTCAGCCCCAGCATTTT.

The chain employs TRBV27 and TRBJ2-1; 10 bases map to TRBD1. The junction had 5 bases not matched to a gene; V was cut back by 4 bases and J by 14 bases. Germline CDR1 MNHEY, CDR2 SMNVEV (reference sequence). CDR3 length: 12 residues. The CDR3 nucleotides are TGTGCCAGCAGTTCAGGACAGGGGGGCGAGTTCTTC. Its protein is CASSSGQGGEFF.

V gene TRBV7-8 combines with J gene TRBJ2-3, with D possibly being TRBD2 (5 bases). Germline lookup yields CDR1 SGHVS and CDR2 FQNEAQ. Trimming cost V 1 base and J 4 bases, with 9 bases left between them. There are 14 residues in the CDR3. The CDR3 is CASSLGLGADTQYF. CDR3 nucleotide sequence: TGTGCCAGCAGCTTAGGGCTCGGGGCAGATACGCAGTATTTT.

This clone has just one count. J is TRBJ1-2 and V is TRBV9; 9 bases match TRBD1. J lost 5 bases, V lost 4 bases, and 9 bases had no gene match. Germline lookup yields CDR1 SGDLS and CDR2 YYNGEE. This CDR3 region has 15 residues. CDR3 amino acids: CASSLASGTGYGYTF. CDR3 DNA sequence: TGTGCCAGCAGCTTAGCCTCCGGGACAGGGTATGGCTACACCTTC. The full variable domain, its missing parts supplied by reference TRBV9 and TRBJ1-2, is DSGVTQTPKHLITATGQRVTLRCSPRSGDLSVYWYQQSLDQGLQFLIQYYNGEERAKGNILERFSAQQFPDLHSELNLSSLELGDSALYFCASSLASGTGYGYTFGSGTRLTVV.

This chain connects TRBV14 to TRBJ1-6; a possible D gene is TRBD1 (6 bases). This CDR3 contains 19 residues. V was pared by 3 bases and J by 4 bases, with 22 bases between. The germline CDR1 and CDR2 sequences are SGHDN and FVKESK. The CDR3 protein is CASSHLRTTGTTYNSPLHF. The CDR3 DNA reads TGTGCCAGCAGCCATCTACGTACGACCGGGACAACATATAATTCACCCCTCCACTTT.

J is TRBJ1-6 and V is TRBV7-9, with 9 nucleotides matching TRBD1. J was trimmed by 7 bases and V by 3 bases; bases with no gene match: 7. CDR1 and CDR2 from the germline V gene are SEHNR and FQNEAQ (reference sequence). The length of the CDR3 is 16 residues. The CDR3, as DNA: TGTGCCAGCAGCTTGGGGACAGGGCGGGGGAATTCACCCCTCCACTTT. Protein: CASSLGTGRGNSPLHF.

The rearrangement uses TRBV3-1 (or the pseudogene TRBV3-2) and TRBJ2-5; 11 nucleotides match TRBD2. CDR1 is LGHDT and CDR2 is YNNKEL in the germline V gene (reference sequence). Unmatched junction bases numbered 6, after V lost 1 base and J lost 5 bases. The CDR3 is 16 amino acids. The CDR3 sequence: CASSQGGTSGVETQYF. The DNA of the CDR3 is TGTGCCAGCAGCCAAGGAGGGACTAGCGGAGTGGAGACCCAGTACTTC.

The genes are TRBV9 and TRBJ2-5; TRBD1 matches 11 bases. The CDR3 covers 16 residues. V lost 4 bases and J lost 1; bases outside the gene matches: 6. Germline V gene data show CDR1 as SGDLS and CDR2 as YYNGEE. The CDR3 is CASSPRDRGVQETQYF. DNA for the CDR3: TGTGCCAGCAGCCCCCGGGACAGGGGGGTCCAAGAGACCCAGTACTTC.

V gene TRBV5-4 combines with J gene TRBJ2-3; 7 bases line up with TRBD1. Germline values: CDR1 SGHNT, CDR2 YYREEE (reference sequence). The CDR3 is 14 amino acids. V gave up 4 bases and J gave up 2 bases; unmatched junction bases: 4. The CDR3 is CASSPGQDTDTQYF. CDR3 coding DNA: TGTGCCAGCAGCCCAGGACAGGACACAGATACGCAGTATTTT. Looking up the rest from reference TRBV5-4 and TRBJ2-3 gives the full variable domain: ETGVTQSPTHLIKTRGQQVTLRCSSQSGHNTVSWYQQALGQGPQFIFQYYREEENGRGNFPPRFSGLQFPNYSSELNVNALELDDSALYLCASSPGQDTDTQYFGPGTRLTVL.

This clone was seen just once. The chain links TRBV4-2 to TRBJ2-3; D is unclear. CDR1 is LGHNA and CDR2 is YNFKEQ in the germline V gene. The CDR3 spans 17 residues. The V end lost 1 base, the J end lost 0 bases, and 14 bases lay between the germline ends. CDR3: CASSQGRWATSTDTQYF. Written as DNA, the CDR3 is TGTGCCAGCAGCCAAGGGCGCTGGGCCACTAGCACAGATACGCAGTATTTT.

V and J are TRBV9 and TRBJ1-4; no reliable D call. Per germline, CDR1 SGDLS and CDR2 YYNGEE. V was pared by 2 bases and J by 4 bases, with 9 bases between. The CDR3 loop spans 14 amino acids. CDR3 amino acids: CASSVGLINEKLFF. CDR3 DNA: TGTGCCAGCAGCGTCGGACTGATTAATGAAAAACTGTTTTTT.

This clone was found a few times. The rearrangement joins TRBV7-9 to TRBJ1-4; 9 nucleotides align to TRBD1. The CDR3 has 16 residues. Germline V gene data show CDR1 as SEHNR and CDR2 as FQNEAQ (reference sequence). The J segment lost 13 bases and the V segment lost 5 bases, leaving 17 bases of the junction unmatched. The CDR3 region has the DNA TGTGCCAGCAGCGCCCCGGGACAGGGAATCCAGAAGCGACTGTTTTTT. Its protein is CASSAPGQGIQKRLFF.

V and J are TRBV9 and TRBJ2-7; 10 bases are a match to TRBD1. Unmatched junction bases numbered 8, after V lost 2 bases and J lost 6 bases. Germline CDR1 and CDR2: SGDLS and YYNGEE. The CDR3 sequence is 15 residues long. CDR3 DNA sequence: TGTGCCAGCAGCGTTGCCGGGACAGGGGATGGCGAGCAGTACTTC. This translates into CASSVAGTGDGEQYF.

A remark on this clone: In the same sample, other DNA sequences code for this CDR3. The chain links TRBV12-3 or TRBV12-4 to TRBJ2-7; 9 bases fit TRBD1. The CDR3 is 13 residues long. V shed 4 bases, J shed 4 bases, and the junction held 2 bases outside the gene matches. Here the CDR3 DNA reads TGTGCCAGCAGTTCGGGACAGGGATACGAGCAGTACTTC. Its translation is CASSSGQGYEQYF.

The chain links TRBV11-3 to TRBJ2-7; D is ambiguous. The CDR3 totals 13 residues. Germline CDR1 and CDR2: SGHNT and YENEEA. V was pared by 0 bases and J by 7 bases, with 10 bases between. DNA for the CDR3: TGTGCCAGCAGCTTAGATTCAGGCCAAGAGCAGTACTTC. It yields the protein CASSLDSGQEQYF.